Listed below are T cell receptor beta chains from one sample, sequenced in a study of cytomegalovirus exposure and HLA in healthy donors. Here immunoSEQ multiplex PCR was the method, and the copy in TCRdb shows in-frame clones only, minus some. Of some 87,000 clones listed, roughly two thirds are singletons. The source material was PBMCs. Every receptor here comes from a woman in her 50s in good health and CMV-seropositive. Both conserved end residues are part of each CDR3. The order of the fields is V gene, D gene, J gene, clone size, CDR3 DNA, CDR3 protein. D genes are given only for firm matches. Expanded clones are given a class, and other clones once, few, many or no size at all.

TRBV7-3	TRBD1	TRBJ2-2	few	TGTGCCAGCAGCCCAGGGACAGGGGTTACCGGGGAGCTGTTTTTT	CASSPGTGVTGELFF
TRBV10-2	-	TRBJ1-4	-	TGCGCCAGCAGTGAGTCCTTTAGGAGGGGAGGAGAAAAACTGTTTTTT	CASSESFRRGGEKLFF
TRBV10-1	TRBD1	TRBJ1-1	once	TGCGCCAGCAAGGGACAGGGGAGCACTGAAGCTTTCTTT	CASKGQGSTEAFF
TRBV28	-	TRBJ1-2	few	TGTGCCAGCAGTCCCAGAGCGGGGATGAGTGGCTACACCTTC	CASSPRAGMSGYTF
TRBV6-5	TRBD1	TRBJ1-4	few	TGTGCCAGCAGTCCGTCAGGGGGCTGGGAAAAACTGTTTTTT	CASSPSGGWEKLFF
TRBV5-4	-	TRBJ2-1	-	TGTGCCAGCACCTCTAGCGTGGACTACAATGAGCAGTTCTTC	CASTSSVDYNEQFF
TRBV10-3	-	TRBJ2-3	-	TGTGCCATCAGTGACTTCCCTAGCACAGATACGCAGTATTTT	CAISDFPSTDTQYF
TRBV28	-	TRBJ2-7	-	TGTGCCAGCAGTCCCCTTACGGGGAGGCGCTCCTACGAGCAGTACTTC	CASSPLTGRRSYEQYF
TRBV6-5	-	TRBJ2-7	-	TGTGCCAGCAGTTACTGGGGGGGCCCCTACGAGCAGTACTTC	CASSYWGGPYEQYF
TRBV7-3	-	TRBJ2-2	few	TGTGCCAGCAGCTCCGCAGGGGTTGGGAGCGGGGAGCTGTTTTTT	CASSSAGVGSGELFF
TRBV10-2	-	TRBJ1-6	-	TGCGCCAGCAGTGAGGGGGCTCGGTTTCCCCTCCACTTT	CASSEGARFPLHF
TRBV9	-	TRBJ1-5	-	TGTGCCAGCAGCGATCGGCCCGGCAGGGGTAATTATCAGCCCCAGCATTTT	CASSDRPGRGNYQPQHF
TRBV4-3	-	TRBJ2-4	-	TGCGCCAGCAGCCAAGATCAGGGTCCCGAGTCGTTATTTTTGGCCAAAAACATTCAGTACTTC	CASSQDQGPESLFLAKNIQYF
TRBV7-9	-	TRBJ2-1	-	TGTTCCAGCAGCTTACCCTGGGTAGCCCTCGATGAGCAGTTCTTC	CSSSLPWVALDEQFF
TRBV18	-	TRBJ1-1	few	TGTGCCAGCTCACCATTTGCCGTAAGGACAGCACTGAACACTGAAGCTTTCTTT	CASSPFAVRTALNTEAFF
TRBV10-3	TRBD1	TRBJ1-5	-	TGTGCCATCAGTGAGACCGGGACAGGGGGTTTTCAGCCCCAGCATTTT	CAISETGTGGFQPQHF
TRBV11-1	-	TRBJ1-1	-	TGTGCCAGCAGCTCCAAGACAGGAAGGATGAACACTGAAGCTTTCTTT	CASSSKTGRMNTEAFF
TRBV19	-	TRBJ1-2	-	TGTGCCAGTAGTTTCGGGATGGATGGCTACACCTTC	CASSFGMDGYTF
TRBV9	-	TRBJ1-4	-	TGTGCCAGCAGCCCGAGGGTTCTGGGTGTGGGTGAAAAACTGTTTTTT	CASSPRVLGVGEKLFF
TRBV7-2	-	TRBJ2-4	few	TGTGCCAGCAGCTTAGTTGTGGGCCCCGAAAACATTCAGTACTTC	CASSLVVGPENIQYF
TRBV5-1	-	TRBJ1-2	-	TGCGCCAGCAGCTTGGATTTAGCTAACTATGGCTACACCTTC	CASSLDLANYGYTF
TRBV5-4	-	TRBJ1-4	-	TGTGCCAGCAGCTTGGCCCGGGAGGATGAAAAACTGTTTTTT	CASSLAREDEKLFF
TRBV6-5	-	TRBJ2-5	few	TGTGCCAGCAGTTGGGGTACTAGCCAAGAGACCCAGTACTTC	CASSWGTSQETQYF
TRBV5-5	-	TRBJ1-1	-	TGTGCCAGCAGCTTGGGGGTAAGTCAGGCACTTGAAGCTTTCTTT	CASSLGVSQALEAFF
TRBV2	-	TRBJ2-1	-	TGTGCCAGCAGTGAGGGGCTCAACCGGCAGTTCTTC	CASSEGLNRQFF
TRBV5-1	TRBD1	TRBJ1-2	-	TGCGCCAGCAGCATCAGACAGGGTGATGGCTACACCTTC	CASSIRQGDGYTF